A single sample gave rise to the 21 T cell receptor beta chains below, sequenced in a study of STAT3 mutations in large granular lymphocyte leukemia. Their recognized antigens are unknown. Some clones are missing from TCRdb's copy, which holds only in-frame ones; the method was immunoSEQ multiplex PCR. The repertoire holds 10,000 or so clones, with 70% to 80% as singletons. Study-level results: At least one immunodominant TCR beta clonotype appeared in every T-cell large granular lymphocyte leukemia patient.

The sequenced material came from peripheral blood mononuclear cells. These receptors all stem from a man aged 60-69 years with T-cell large granular lymphocyte leukemia. Some clones in this sample may be carry-over from other donors' samples.

The genes are TRBV6-1 and TRBJ1-5; no clear D gene. Deletions cut 0 bases from V and 3 bases from J, with 3 bases between. Germline loops: CDR1 MNHNS, CDR2 SASEGT. The CDR3 extends over 13 amino acids. CDR3 sequence (DNA): TGTGCCAGCAGTGAAGCGCCCAATCAGCCCCAGCATTTT. This codes for CASSEAPNQPQHF.

The rearrangement joins TRBV4-3 to TRBJ1-2; 7 bases match TRBD1. J lost 4 bases, V lost 3 bases, and 14 bases had no gene match. The CDR3 consists of 17 residues. Germline V gives CDR1 LGHNA, CDR2 YSLEER. The CDR3 DNA follows: TGCGCCAGCAGCCAGGATCGCTTTGAGGGGGCTCGCTATGGCTACACCTTC. This encodes CASSQDRFEGARYGYTF.

The rearrangement uses TRBV4-3 and TRBJ2-1, with 9 bases that match TRBD2. The CDR3 runs 15 residues. Germline lookup yields CDR1 LGHNA and CDR2 YSLEER. The junction had 5 bases not matched to a gene; V was cut back by 1 base and J by 7 bases. Here the CDR3 DNA reads TGCGCCAGCAGCCAAGTGCTGACTAGCGGAAATGAGCAGTTCTTC. Translation gives CASSQVLTSGNEQFF.

This chain uses TRBV4-1 with TRBJ1-2, with D maybe TRBD1 (6 bases). V lost 1 base, J lost 1 base, and 13 bases lay in between. Germline V CDR1 and CDR2: MGHRA, YSYEKL. The CDR3 loop spans 16 amino acids. CDR3 in DNA: TGCGCCAGCAGCCAAGCCTCAGGGGCTCATAACTATGGCTACACCTTC. Its translation: CASSQASGAHNYGYTF.

The chain carries TRBV11-3 and TRBJ2-1; maybe TRBD1 (5 bases). Between the trimmed V and J ends, which lost 6 bases and 0 bases, there was a span of 12 bases. Germline V gene lookup returns CDR1 SGHNT and CDR2 YENEEA. CDR3 length: 15 residues. CDR3 in amino acids: CASSLRQSSYNEQFF. The CDR3 DNA sequence: TGTGCCAGCAGTTTAAGACAGAGCTCCTACAATGAGCAGTTCTTC. Together with reference TRBV11-3 and TRBJ2-1, the CDR3 gives the full variable domain: EAGVVQSPRYKIIEKKQPVAFWCNPISGHNTLYWYLQNLGQGPELLIRYENEEAVDDSQLPKDRFSAERLKGVDSTLKIQPAELGDSAVYLCASSLRQSSYNEQFFGPGTRLTVL.

The V call is TRBV5-1, the J call TRBJ1-1; D ambiguous. Trimming pared 1 base from V and 1 base from J, leaving 11 bases between. Germline-derived CDR1 and CDR2 are SGHRS and YFSETQ. The CDR3 runs to 15 residues. CDR3 region: CASSLRVAENTEAFF. Here the CDR3 DNA reads TGCGCCAGCAGCTTGAGGGTTGCGGAGAACACTGAAGCTTTCTTT.

The chain couples TRBV5-1 to TRBJ1-1; 8 bases align to TRBD1. CDR3 length: 12 amino acids. Germline-derived CDR1 and CDR2 are SGHRS and YFSETQ. J gave up 8 bases and V 0 bases, and 0 bases lay outside the gene matches. CDR3 coding DNA: TGCGCCAGCAGCTTGGGACAGGGGGAAGCTTTCTTT. As protein: CASSLGQGEAFF.

The chain joins TRBV10-2 to TRBJ2-7, with a weak D call TRBD1 (6 bases). V lost 4 bases and J 3 bases, leaving 13 bases between the germline ends. Germline-derived CDR1 and CDR2 are WSHSY and SAAADI. CDR3 length: 14 amino acids. CDR3 bases: TGCGCCAGCAGTGTTAGACAGGACCTCTACGAGCAGTACTTC. Residues: CASSVRQDLYEQYF.

This clone was observed a single time. The CDR3 bases are TGTGCCAGCAGTCGGACAGGGTGGGGGAACACTGAAGCTTTCTTT. Its translation is CASSRTGWGNTEAFF. The chain recombines TRBV27 with TRBJ1-1; 8 bases agree with TRBD1. The trim removed 5 bases at V and 1 base at J, leaving 6 bases unmatched. The CDR3 contains 15 residues. Germline V gives CDR1 MNHEY, CDR2 SMNVEV (reference sequence).

The chain uses TRBV6-5 and TRBJ2-3; no clear D gene. CDR1 and CDR2 from the germline V gene are MNHEY and SVGAGI. The CDR3 has 13 amino acids. V was clipped by 5 bases and J by 5 bases, with 11 bases between them. In DNA form, the CDR3 reads TGTGCCAGCAGTCCCCGGTGGGGAGATACGCAGTATTTT. Residues: CASSPRWGDTQYF.

The chain combines TRBV7-9 with TRBJ2-3, with no clear D. Germline V gives CDR1 SEHNR, CDR2 FQNEAQ (reference sequence). The CDR3 spans 11 residues. V was clipped by 2 bases and J by 3 bases, with 0 bases between them. In DNA, the CDR3 is TGTGCCAGCAGCTTAACAGATACGCAGTATTTT. This codes for CASSLTDTQYF.

The chain joins TRBV6-5 to TRBJ2-3, with a possible D match to TRBD2 (7 bases). Germline V gene data show CDR1 as MNHEY and CDR2 as SVGAGI. The CDR3 covers 15 residues. Trimming pared 5 bases from V and 5 bases from J, leaving 17 bases between. This chain's CDR3 is CASSPMAGAKDTQYF. The CDR3 DNA sequence: TGTGCCAGCAGTCCCATGGCGGGGGCAAAAGATACGCAGTATTTT.

The chain employs TRBV28 and TRBJ1-2; D call uncertain. Deletions cut 6 bases from V and 8 bases from J, with 10 bases between. The CDR3 spans 11 residues. Germline V lookup: CDR1 MDHEN, CDR2 SYDVKM. In DNA form, the CDR3 reads TGTGCCAGCAGCTACAAGGAAGGCTACACCTTC. Amino acid sequence: CASSYKEGYTF.

This chain uses TRBV19 with TRBJ1-1; no definite D call. V shed 10 bases and J shed 5 bases, with 17 bases lying between them. In germline, CDR1 is LNHDA, CDR2 SQIVND (reference sequence). The CDR3 contains 13 residues. The CDR3 is CATSLRGSTEAFF. The CDR3 nucleotides are TGTGCCACATCCCTTCGTGGGAGTACTGAAGCTTTCTTT.

The chain couples TRBV6-5 to TRBJ2-7, with TRBD2 matching 9 bases. Germline CDR1 MNHEY, CDR2 SVGAGI. The CDR3 is 15 amino acids. Trimming at V came to 6 bases and at J to 6 bases, leaving 12 bases not matched to a gene. The CDR3 coding sequence is TGTGCCAGCAGAATCTTTATAGCGGGAGAGGGCGAGCAGTACTTC. As protein: CASRIFIAGEGEQYF.

The V gene is TRBV19, the J gene TRBJ2-2; D tentatively reads TRBD1 or TRBD2 (5 bases each). Trimming left V 10 bases short and J 6 bases short, with 15 bases between. CDR1 and CDR2 from the germline V gene are LNHDA and SQIVND (reference sequence). The CDR3 length is 13 residues. The CDR3 coding sequence is TGTGCCACTCGACGGGGCTTTCCCGGGGAGCTGTTTTTT. Translation gives CATRRGFPGELFF.

This rearrangement joins TRBV7-9 to TRBJ2-5; 7 bases are a match to TRBD2. This CDR3 region has 14 residues. Germline CDR1 is SEHNR and CDR2 is FQNEAQ (reference sequence). Trimming removed 5 bases from V and 2 bases from J; junction bases left unmatched: 5. The CDR3 nucleotides read TGTGCCAGCAGCCCCCCTAGCGGACAAGAGACCCAGTACTTC. Amino acid sequence: CASSPPSGQETQYF.

In its sample, this clone was seen a few times. The chain joins TRBV5-6 to TRBJ2-7; the match to TRBD1 covers 9 bases. The CDR3 is made up of 16 amino acids. V trimming: 7 bases; J trimming: 2 bases; junction bases outside the gene matches: 13. CDR1 is SGHDT and CDR2 is YYEEEE in the germline V gene. The CDR3 sequence: CASERWDRATPYEQYF. DNA for the CDR3: TGTGCCAGCGAGAGGTGGGACAGGGCGACTCCCTACGAGCAGTACTTC.

The chain links TRBV28 to TRBJ2-7, with D uncertain. This CDR3 spans 11 amino acids. Germline values: CDR1 MDHEN, CDR2 SYDVKM. V was cut by 6 bases and J by 3 bases, with 6 bases left in between. CDR3 nucleotides: TGTGCCAGCAGGACCGACTACGAGCAGTACTTC. Its translation is CASRTDYEQYF.

The CDR3: CASSQLGSGTDTQYF. CDR3 DNA sequence: TGTGCCAGCAGCCAACTAGGATCAGGCACAGATACGCAGTATTTT. This chain connects TRBV5-4 to TRBJ2-3; tentative D call: TRBD2 (5 bases). Germline V gene sequence: CDR1 SGHNT, CDR2 YYREEE (reference sequence). The CDR3 runs 15 residues. Trimming pared 4 bases from V and 1 base from J, leaving 13 bases between.

The rearrangement links TRBV27 to TRBJ2-3, with D hard to call. Trimming removed 7 bases from V and 2 bases from J, with 10 bases in between. The CDR3 has 13 amino acids. Germline values: CDR1 MNHEY, CDR2 SMNVEV (reference sequence). DNA of the CDR3: TGTGCCAGCATCGGGCGGAACACAGATACGCAGTATTTT. Encoded protein: CASIGRNTDTQYF.